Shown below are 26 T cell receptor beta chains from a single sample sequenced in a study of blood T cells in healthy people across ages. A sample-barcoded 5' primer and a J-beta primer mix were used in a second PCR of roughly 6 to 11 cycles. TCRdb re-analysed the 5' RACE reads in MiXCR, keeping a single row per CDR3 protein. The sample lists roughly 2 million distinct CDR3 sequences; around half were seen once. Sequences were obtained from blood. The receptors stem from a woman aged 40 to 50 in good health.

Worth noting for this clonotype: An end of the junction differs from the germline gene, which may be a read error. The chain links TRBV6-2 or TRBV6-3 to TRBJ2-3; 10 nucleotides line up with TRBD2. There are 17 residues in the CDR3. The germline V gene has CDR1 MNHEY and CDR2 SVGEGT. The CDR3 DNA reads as TGTGCCGGCAGTTATCCCAGCGGGGGGGTCCGCACAGATACGCAGTATTTT. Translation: CAGSYPSGGVRTDTQYF.

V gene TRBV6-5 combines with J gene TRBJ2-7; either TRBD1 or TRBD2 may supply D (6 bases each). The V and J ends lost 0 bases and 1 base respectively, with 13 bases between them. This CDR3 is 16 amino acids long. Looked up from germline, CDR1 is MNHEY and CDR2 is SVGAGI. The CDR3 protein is CASSYSGGGGSYEQYF. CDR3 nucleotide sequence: TGTGCCAGCAGTTACTCGGGGGGCGGTGGATCCTACGAGCAGTACTTC.

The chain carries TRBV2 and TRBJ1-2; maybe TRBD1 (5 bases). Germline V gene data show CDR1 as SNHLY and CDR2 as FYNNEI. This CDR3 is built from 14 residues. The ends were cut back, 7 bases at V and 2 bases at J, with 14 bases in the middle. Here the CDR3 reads CASTGSGDNYGYTF. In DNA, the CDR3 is TGTGCCAGCACGGGTTCGGGGGACAACTATGGCTACACCTTC.

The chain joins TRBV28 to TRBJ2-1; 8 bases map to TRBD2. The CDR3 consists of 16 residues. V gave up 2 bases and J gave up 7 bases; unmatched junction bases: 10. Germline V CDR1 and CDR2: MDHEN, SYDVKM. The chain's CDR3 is CASSLIGRGVGNEQFF. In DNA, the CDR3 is TGTGCCAGCAGTTTAATTGGGCGGGGGGTAGGAAATGAGCAGTTCTTC.

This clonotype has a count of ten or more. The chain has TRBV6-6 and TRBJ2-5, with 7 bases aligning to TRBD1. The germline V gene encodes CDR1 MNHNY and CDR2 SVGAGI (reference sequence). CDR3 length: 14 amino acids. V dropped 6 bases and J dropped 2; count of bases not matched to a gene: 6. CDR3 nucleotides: TGTGCCAGCAGGCCACCGGGACAGCAAGAGACCCAGTACTTC. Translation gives CASRPPGQQETQYF.

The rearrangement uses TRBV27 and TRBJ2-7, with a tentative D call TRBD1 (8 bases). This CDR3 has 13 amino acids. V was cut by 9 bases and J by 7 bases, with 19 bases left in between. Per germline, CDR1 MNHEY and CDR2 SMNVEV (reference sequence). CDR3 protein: CASGQGGYNEQYF. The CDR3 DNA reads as TGTGCCAGTGGACAGGGAGGGTACAATGAGCAGTACTTC.

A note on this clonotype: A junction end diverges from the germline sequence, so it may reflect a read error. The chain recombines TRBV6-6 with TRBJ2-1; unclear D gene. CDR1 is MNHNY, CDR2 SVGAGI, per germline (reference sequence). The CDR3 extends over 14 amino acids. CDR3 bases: TGTGCCAGCAGTGACTCAAGGGTTCCCAATGAGCAGTTCTTC. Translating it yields CASSDSRVPNEQFF.

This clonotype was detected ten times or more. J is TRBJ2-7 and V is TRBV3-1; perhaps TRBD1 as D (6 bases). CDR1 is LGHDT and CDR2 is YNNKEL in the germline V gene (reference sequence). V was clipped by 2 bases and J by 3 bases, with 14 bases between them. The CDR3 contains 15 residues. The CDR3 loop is CASSQSATGLYEQYF. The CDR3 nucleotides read TGTGCCAGCAGCCAAAGCGCTACAGGGCTCTACGAGCAGTACTTC.

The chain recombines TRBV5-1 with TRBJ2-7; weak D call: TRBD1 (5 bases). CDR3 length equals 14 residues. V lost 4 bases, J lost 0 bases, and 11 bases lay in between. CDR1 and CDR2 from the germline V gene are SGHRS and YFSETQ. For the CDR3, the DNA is TGCGCCAGCAGCCGGGCGACAGCCTCCTACGAGCAGTACTTC. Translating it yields CASSRATASYEQYF.

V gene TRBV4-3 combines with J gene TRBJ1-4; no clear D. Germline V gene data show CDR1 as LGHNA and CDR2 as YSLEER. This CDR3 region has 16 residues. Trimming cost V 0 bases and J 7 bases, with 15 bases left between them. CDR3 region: CASSQDSGPVLEKLFF. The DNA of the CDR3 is TGCGCCAGCAGCCAAGATTCCGGACCTGTCCTTGAAAAACTGTTTTTT.

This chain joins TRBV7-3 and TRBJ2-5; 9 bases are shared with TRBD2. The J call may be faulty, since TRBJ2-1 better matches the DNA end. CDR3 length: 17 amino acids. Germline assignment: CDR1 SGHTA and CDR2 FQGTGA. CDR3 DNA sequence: TGTGCCAGCAGCTTAATGGGGAGCGGGGGGAGCCAAGAGACCCAGTTCTTC. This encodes CASSLMGSGGSQETQFF.

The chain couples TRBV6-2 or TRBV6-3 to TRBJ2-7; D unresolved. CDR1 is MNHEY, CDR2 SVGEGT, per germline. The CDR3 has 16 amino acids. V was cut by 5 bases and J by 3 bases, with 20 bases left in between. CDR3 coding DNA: TGTGCCAGCAGTCCATCCCTTGCTTGCTCGGACTACGAGCAGTACTTC. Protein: CASSPSLACSDYEQYF.

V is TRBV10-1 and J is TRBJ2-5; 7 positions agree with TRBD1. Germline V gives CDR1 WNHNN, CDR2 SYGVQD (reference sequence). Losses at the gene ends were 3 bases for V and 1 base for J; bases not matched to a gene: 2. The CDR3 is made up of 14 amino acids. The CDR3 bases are TGCGCCAGCAGTGAAGCAGGGGGCCAAGAGACCCAGTACTTC. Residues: CASSEAGGQETQYF.

CDR3 residues: CSASAGGAYNEQFF. The CDR3 bases are TGCAGTGCTAGTGCGGGGGGCGCCTACAATGAGCAGTTCTTC. The chain joins TRBV20-1 to TRBJ2-1; TRBD2 aligns across 8 bases. Germline V lookup: CDR1 DFQATT, CDR2 SNEGSKA (reference sequence). This CDR3 has 14 residues. Trimming removed 3 bases from V and 2 bases from J; junction bases left unmatched: 3.

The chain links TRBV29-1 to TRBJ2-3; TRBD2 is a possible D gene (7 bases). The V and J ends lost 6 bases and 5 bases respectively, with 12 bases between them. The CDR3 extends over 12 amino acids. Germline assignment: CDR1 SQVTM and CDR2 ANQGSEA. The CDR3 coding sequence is TGCAGCGTCCGGGGGGCCGGAGATACGCAGTATTTT. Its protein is CSVRGAGDTQYF.

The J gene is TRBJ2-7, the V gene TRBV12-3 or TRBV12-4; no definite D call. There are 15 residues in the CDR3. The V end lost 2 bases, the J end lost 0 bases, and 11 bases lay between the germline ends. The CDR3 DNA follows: TGTGCCAGCAGTTTATCCGGCAGGAGCTCCTACGAGCAGTACTTC. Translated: CASSLSGRSSYEQYF.

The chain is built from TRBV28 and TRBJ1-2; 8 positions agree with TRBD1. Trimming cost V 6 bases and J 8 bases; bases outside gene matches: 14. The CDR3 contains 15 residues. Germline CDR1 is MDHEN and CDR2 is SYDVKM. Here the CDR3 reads CASSPPRGQGGGYTF. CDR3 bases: TGTGCCAGCAGCCCTCCGCGAGGACAGGGTGGCGGCTACACCTTC.

The CDR3 bases are TGCGCCAGCAGCCAAACACAAGCCAGGGGAGGGTACCCCTACACCTTC. Amino acids: CASSQTQARGGYPYTF. V gene TRBV4-3 combines with J gene TRBJ1-2, with D possibly being TRBD1 (6 bases). V was cut by 2 bases and J by 10 bases, with 23 bases left in between. Germline assignment: CDR1 LGHNA and CDR2 YSLEER. The CDR3 is 16 amino acids.

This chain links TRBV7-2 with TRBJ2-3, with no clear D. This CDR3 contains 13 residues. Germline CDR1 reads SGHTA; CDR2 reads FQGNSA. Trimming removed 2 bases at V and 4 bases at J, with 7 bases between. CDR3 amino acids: CASSLNPADTQYF. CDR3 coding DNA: TGTGCCAGCAGCTTAAATCCGGCAGATACGCAGTATTTT.

In nucleotides, the CDR3 is TGTGCCAGCAGCGCCGGGTGGACAGGGCTGAGTACAGATACGCAGTATTTT. Its translation is CASSAGWTGLSTDTQYF. The rearrangement uses TRBV5-6 and TRBJ2-3; 8 bases align to TRBD1. V was pared by 4 bases and J by 3 bases, with 13 bases of the junction left unmatched. Germline-derived CDR1 and CDR2 are SGHDT and YYEEEE. The CDR3 contains 17 residues.

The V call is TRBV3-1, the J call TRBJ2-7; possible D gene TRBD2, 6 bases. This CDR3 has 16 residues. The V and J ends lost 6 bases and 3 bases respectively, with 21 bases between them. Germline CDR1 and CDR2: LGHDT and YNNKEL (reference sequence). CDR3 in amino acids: CASSPEPGLLYYEQYF. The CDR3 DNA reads TGTGCCAGCAGTCCAGAACCGGGACTGTTGTACTACGAGCAGTACTTC.

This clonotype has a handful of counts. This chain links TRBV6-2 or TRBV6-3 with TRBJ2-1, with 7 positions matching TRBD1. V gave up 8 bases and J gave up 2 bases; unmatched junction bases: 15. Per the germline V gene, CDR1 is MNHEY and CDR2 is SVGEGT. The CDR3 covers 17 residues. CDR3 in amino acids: CASRSFQTGAAYNEQFF. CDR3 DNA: TGTGCCAGCCGATCCTTTCAAACAGGGGCGGCCTACAATGAGCAGTTCTTC.

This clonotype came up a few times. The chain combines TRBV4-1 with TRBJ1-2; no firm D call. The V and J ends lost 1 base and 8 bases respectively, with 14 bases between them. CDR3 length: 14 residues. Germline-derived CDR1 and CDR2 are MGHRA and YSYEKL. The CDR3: CASSQGRAFQGYTF. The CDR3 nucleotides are TGCGCCAGCAGCCAAGGACGGGCTTTCCAGGGCTACACCTTC.

CDR3 protein: CSASEGQGHGYTF. The CDR3, as DNA: TGCAGTGCTAGTGAGGGACAGGGGCATGGCTACACCTTC. This chain joins TRBV20-1 and TRBJ1-2, with 10 bases matching TRBD1. The V and J ends lost 3 bases and 6 bases, in that order; junction bases with no gene match: 4. The CDR3 is made up of 13 amino acids. The germline V gene has CDR1 DFQATT and CDR2 SNEGSKA (reference sequence).

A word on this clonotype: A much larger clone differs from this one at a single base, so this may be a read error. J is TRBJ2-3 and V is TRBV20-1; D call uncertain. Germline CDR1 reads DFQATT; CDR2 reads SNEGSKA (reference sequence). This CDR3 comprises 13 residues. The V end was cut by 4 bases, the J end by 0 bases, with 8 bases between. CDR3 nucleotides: TGCAGTGCTACTAACGGGAGCACAGATACGCAGTATTTT. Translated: CSATNGSTDTQYF.

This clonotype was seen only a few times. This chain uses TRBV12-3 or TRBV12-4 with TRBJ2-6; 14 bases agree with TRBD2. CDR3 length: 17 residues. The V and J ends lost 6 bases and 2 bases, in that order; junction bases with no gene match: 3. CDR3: CASSLTSGGAGANVLTF. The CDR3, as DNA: TGTGCCAGCAGCCTGACTAGCGGGGGGGCTGGGGCCAACGTCCTGACTTTC.